These 10 T cell receptor beta chains share one sample of origin, sequenced in a study of blood T cell repertoires in COVID-19. The method was immunoSEQ multiplex PCR; TCRdb's version includes in-frame clones alone and lacks a portion of them. The sample lists about 390,000 clones; roughly 86% were seen once. Sequencing used peripheral blood. The receptor source for this set is a woman aged 55-70 years with COVID-19, enrolled during active disease.

V is TRBV6-2 or TRBV6-3 and J is TRBJ1-1, with TRBD1 matching over 7 bases. There are 15 residues in the CDR3. Germline V gene data show CDR1 as MNHEY and CDR2 as SVGEGT. V shed 2 bases and J 11 bases; nucleotides not matched to a gene: 14. As DNA, the CDR3 is TGTGCCAGCAGTTACGAAGGGGGCATGGCTTTAAGGGCTTTCTTT. It translates to CASSYEGGMALRAFF.

This clone has a single count. V and J are TRBV19 and TRBJ1-3, with TRBD1 matching over 9 bases. Germline assignment: CDR1 LNHDA and CDR2 SQIVND (reference sequence). The CDR3 has 16 amino acids. The J segment lost 7 bases and the V segment lost 6 bases, leaving 13 bases of the junction unmatched. The DNA of the CDR3 is TGTGCCAGTAGCCCTTCCTCCGGGACAGGGTTGAACACCATATATTTT. Its translation is CASSPSSGTGLNTIYF.

This clone was observed once. The V and J genes are TRBV30 and TRBJ2-3, with a tentative D call TRBD1 (5 bases). Germline V gene lookup returns CDR1 GTSNPN and CDR2 SVGIG (reference sequence). Trimming cost V 2 bases and J 0 bases, with 15 bases left between them. The CDR3 length is 16 residues. This chain's CDR3 is CAWSRGHRTSTDTQYF. CDR3 bases: TGTGCCTGGAGTAGGGGTCATCGAACTAGCACAGATACGCAGTATTTT.

J is TRBJ2-6 and V is TRBV28, with TRBD2 matching 8 bases. The trim removed 7 bases at V and 5 bases at J, leaving 7 bases unmatched. CDR1 is MDHEN and CDR2 is SYDVKM in the germline V gene. There are 15 residues in the CDR3. The chain's CDR3 is CASTRGGGWANVLTF. As DNA, the CDR3 is TGTGCCAGCACCCGGGGGGGAGGCTGGGCCAACGTCCTGACTTTC.

The chain has TRBV20-1 and TRBJ2-7; 7 bases are a match to TRBD2. The CDR3 spans 14 residues. J lost 2 bases, V lost 3 bases, and 7 bases had no gene match. Germline V lookup: CDR1 DFQATT, CDR2 SNEGSKA (reference sequence). The CDR3 nucleotides are TGCAGTGCTAGTCGCCTAAGCGGGACCTACGAGCAGTACTTC. This sequence encodes CSASRLSGTYEQYF.

The chain recombines TRBV6-6 with TRBJ1-1; 9 bases fit TRBD1. Germline V CDR1 and CDR2: MNHNY, SVGAGI (reference sequence). J lost 4 bases, V lost 1 base, and 4 bases had no gene match. CDR3 size: 15 residues. The CDR3 nucleotides read TGTGCCAGCAGTTACTTGACAGGGGGAATCACTGAAGCTTTCTTT. Its protein is CASSYLTGGITEAFF.

This sequence joins TRBV13 and TRBJ2-5, with D tentatively TRBD1 (6 bases). This CDR3 is built from 18 residues. Germline CDR1 reads PRHDT; CDR2 reads FYEKMQ (reference sequence). Deletions cut 5 bases from V and 4 bases from J, with 26 bases between. The CDR3 reads CASSQRPTGRGRGETQYF. CDR3 nucleotides: TGTGCCAGCAGCCAACGCCCGACCGGCAGGGGTAGAGGAGAGACCCAGTACTTC.

This chain links TRBV10-3 with TRBJ2-1; 8 bases agree with TRBD2. Trimming at V came to 4 bases and at J to 4 bases, leaving 6 bases not matched to a gene. Germline CDR1 reads ENHRY; CDR2 reads SYGVKD. There are 15 residues in the CDR3. The CDR3 bases are TGTGCCATCAGTGCAGAATTAGCGGGGTACAATGAGCAGTTCTTC. Amino acids: CAISAELAGYNEQFF.

The rearrangement joins TRBV7-2 to TRBJ1-5; no reliable D call. The CDR3 is made up of 13 amino acids. Between the trimmed V and J ends, which lost 1 base and 4 bases, there was a span of 5 bases. Germline assignment: CDR1 SGHTA and CDR2 FQGNSA. The CDR3 DNA reads TGTGCCAGCAGCTTAGAGAGAAATCAGCCCCAGCATTTT. It yields the protein CASSLERNQPQHF.

The V and J genes are TRBV6-6 and TRBJ1-1; 10 nucleotides align to TRBD1. Germline V lookup: CDR1 MNHNY, CDR2 SVGAGI (reference sequence). CDR3 length: 15 amino acids. The V and J ends lost 2 bases and 5 bases, in that order; junction bases with no gene match: 5. CDR3: CASSYLTGGQTEAFF. CDR3 in DNA: TGTGCCAGCAGTTACCTGACAGGGGGCCAGACTGAAGCTTTCTTT.